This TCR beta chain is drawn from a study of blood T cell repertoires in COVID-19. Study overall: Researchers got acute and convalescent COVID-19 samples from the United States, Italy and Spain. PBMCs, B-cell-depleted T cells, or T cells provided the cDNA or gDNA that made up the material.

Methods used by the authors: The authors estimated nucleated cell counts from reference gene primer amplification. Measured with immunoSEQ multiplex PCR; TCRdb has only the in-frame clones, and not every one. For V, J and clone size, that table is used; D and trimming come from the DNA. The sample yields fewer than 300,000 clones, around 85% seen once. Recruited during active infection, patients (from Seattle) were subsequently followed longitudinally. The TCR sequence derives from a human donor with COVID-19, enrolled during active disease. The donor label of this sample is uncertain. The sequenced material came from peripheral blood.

The CDR3 DNA reads as TGCAGCGTGGACAGGGGAGGTGATGAAAAACTGTTTTTT. It yields the protein CSVDRGGDEKLFF. The chain joins TRBV29-1 to TRBJ1-4; 9 nucleotides match TRBD1. Germline V CDR1 and CDR2: SQVTM, ANQGSEA. Trimming at V came to 6 bases and at J to 6 bases, leaving 5 bases not matched to a gene. This CDR3 is 13 amino acids long.